These 5 T cell receptor beta chains were all obtained from the same sample, sequenced in a study of metastatic and nonmetastatic thyroid tumors. TCRdb reanalyzed the PCR reads with MiXCR. The sample lists tens of thousands of clones, about 15% occurring once. Thyroid surgery was performed in patients who had received no treatment beforehand. The sequenced material came from blood. The receptors derive from a male donor with papillary thyroid cancer or a benign thyroid nodule (not recorded which). Some clones in this sample may be carry-over from other donors' samples.

This clone showed up just a few times. This chain joins TRBV28 and TRBJ2-7; D possibly corresponds to TRBD2 (6 bases). The V and J ends lost 7 bases and 10 bases respectively, with 26 bases between them. Germline V CDR1 and CDR2: MDHEN, SYDVKM. This CDR3 spans 15 amino acids. The CDR3 loop is CASIRTSNTHRVQYF. The DNA of the CDR3 is TGTGCCAGCATTCGTACTAGCAACACGCATCGTGTTCAGTACTTC. Full variable domain (outside the CDR3, taken from reference TRBV28 and TRBJ2-7): DVKVTQSSRYLVKRTGEKVFLECVQDMDHENMFWYRQDPGLGLRLIYFSYDVKMKEKGDIPEGYSVSREKKERFSLILESASTNQTSMYLCASIRTSNTHRVQYFGPGTRLTVT.

A few counts support this clone. The chain recombines TRBV6-1 with TRBJ1-2, with no clear D. The germline CDR1 and CDR2 sequences are MNHNS and SASEGT. This CDR3 has 14 amino acids. V shed 6 bases and J shed 4 bases, with 15 bases lying between them. CDR3 amino acids: CASSSPGRPYGYTF. Here the CDR3 DNA reads TGTGCCAGCAGCTCTCCGGGAAGGCCCTATGGCTACACCTTC.

This clone showed up many times. The rearrangement uses TRBV5-1 and TRBJ2-5; 10 nucleotides agree with TRBD1. This CDR3 is built from 14 residues. After removal of 3 bases from V and 4 bases from J, the junction contained 3 bases not matched to a gene. The germline CDR1 and CDR2 sequences are SGHRS and YFSETQ. CDR3 amino acids: CASSWDRGPETQYF. CDR3 DNA sequence: TGCGCCAGCAGCTGGGACAGGGGTCCAGAGACCCAGTACTTC.

This clone showed up just once. The rearrangement joins TRBV9 to TRBJ2-1; 7 bases align to TRBD2. This CDR3 spans 17 amino acids. The trim removed 4 bases at V and 4 bases at J, leaving 14 bases unmatched. Germline CDR1 reads SGDLS; CDR2 reads YYNGEE. As DNA, the CDR3 is TGTGCCAGCAGCCTTACAACACTAGCGTCGGTTTACAATGAGCAGTTCTTC. This sequence encodes CASSLTTLASVYNEQFF.

The chain is built from TRBV30 and TRBJ2-7; 8 nucleotides match TRBD2. V dropped 0 bases and J dropped 0; count of bases not matched to a gene: 13. This CDR3 contains 18 residues. Germline-derived CDR1 and CDR2 are GTSNPN and SVGIG (reference sequence). CDR3: CAWSVPPLGGRISYEQYF. In DNA form, the CDR3 reads TGTGCCTGGAGTGTACCCCCGCTTGGCGGGAGGATCTCCTACGAGCAGTACTTC.